This T cell receptor beta chain was documented in a study of PD-1 blockade in mismatch repair-deficient tumors. Overall study results and limits: Tumor-resident clones, often absent from pretreatment blood, expanded after pembrolizumab and then contracted.

PCR or immunohistochemistry showed mismatch repair deficiency in every enrolled patient. This clone was counted between two and nine times. No antigen is known for it. This CDR3 is built from 15 residues. Germline CDR1 SGHTA, CDR2 FQGTGA. V lost 1 base to trimming and J lost 0 bases, with 7 bases between them. Only in-frame clones appear in the TCRdb table, and some are missing; sequencing was by immunoSEQ multiplex PCR. Among roughly 110,000 clones listed, about three quarters were seen once. V usage is TRBV7-3 and J usage is TRBJ2-1, with D unclear. The source was peripheral blood, collected around 60 weeks after starting pembrolizumab. The TCR sequence derives from an adult with mismatch repair-deficient cancer. The CDR3 DNA reads TGTGCCAGCAGCTTAAAGGGCGGCTCCTACAATGAGCAGTTCTTC. It encodes CASSLKGGSYNEQFF.